The clone carrying this T cell receptor (beta chain) was seen ten or more times. Antigen: not known. From RNA transcripts, TCR beta CDR3 regions were amplified. When the TCR CDR3 underwent first-round RT-PCR, the HTBI primer set was used. TCRdb re-called the multiplex PCR reads with MiXCR, one entry per CDR3 protein. The sample consists of about 350,000 distinct CDR3 sequences, around 15% of them appearing once. The sample comes from a study of T cells in Graves' hyperthyroidism and ophthalmopathy. Study-wide results and limits: In blood, most of the thyroid clonotypes expanded above 0.001 were also present.

This CDR3 has 14 amino acids. The V end was cut by 7 bases, the J end by 4 bases, with 17 bases between. Inclusion characteristics of ophthalmopathy patients comprised a Clinical Activity Score of at least 3, a NOSPECS grade of at least 4, and duration under 3 months. Lactation, pregnancy, other autoimmune disease or uncontrolled infection excluded patients. The source of the PBMCs was over 8.5 ml of fresh peripheral blood. This chain uses TRBV12-3 or TRBV12-4 with TRBJ2-7, with D uncertain. The sequenced material came from blood. This TCR was recovered from a woman aged 55-70 years with Graves' ophthalmopathy. The CDR3 spells CASTSGASWYEQYF. CDR3 DNA sequence: TGTGCCAGCACCTCTGGAGCGAGCTGGTACGAGCAGTACTTC.